This TCR beta chain is drawn from a study of Graves' ophthalmopathy and Graves' hyperthyroidism. The germline V gene has CDR1 MNHEY and CDR2 SVGEGT. V lost 5 bases and J 5 bases, leaving 15 bases between the germline ends. The CDR3 is 14 residues long. This clonotype was seen at least ten times. RNA transcripts served as template for amplifying TCR beta CDR3 sequences. An opening RT-PCR round employed HTBI primers and preceded a second-round multiplex PCR. A single record per CDR3 protein comes from TCRdb applying MiXCR to the multiplex PCR reads. The table lists roughly 400,000 distinct CDR3 sequences, approximately 20% of them singletons.

This TCR came from a young woman with Graves' ophthalmopathy. This chain connects TRBV6-2 or TRBV6-3 to TRBJ1-1, with D possibly being TRBD1 (6 bases). The material sequenced was peripheral blood. The CDR3 spells CASSGGHGGTEAFF. As DNA, the CDR3 is TGTGCCAGCAGTGGGGGCCATGGTGGGACTGAAGCTTTCTTT.